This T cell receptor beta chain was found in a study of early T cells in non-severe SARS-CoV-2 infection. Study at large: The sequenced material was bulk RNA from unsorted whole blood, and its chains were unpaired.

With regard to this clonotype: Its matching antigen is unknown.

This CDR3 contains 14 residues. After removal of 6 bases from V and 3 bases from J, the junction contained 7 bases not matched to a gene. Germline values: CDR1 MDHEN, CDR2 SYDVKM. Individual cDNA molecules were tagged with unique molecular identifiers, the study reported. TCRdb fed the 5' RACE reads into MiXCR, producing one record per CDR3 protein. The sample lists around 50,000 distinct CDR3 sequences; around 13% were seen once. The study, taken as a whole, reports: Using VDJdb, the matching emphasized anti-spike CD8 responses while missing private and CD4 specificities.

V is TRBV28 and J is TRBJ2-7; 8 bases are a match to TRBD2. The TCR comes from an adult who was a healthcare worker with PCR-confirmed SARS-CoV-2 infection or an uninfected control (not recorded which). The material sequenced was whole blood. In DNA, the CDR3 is TGTGCCAGCAGCCTAGCGGGCCCCATCTACGAGCAGTACTTC. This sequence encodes CASSLAGPIYEQYF.